This TCR beta chain was sequenced during a study of vaccination and CD4 T cells after COVID-19. Notes on this clonotype: The antigen remains unidentified.

The CDR3 spans 17 residues. V was pared by 5 bases and J by 6 bases, with 17 bases of the junction left unmatched. Germline values: CDR1 SEHNR, CDR2 FQNEAQ (reference sequence). The study sequenced cultured CD4+ T cell DNA using the Oncomine TCR Beta short-read assay. TCRdb reprocessed the PCR reads via MiXCR and lists one record per CDR3 protein. The sample gives about 17,000 distinct CDR3 sequences, roughly three fifths of which show up once; approximately 10% is in the top ten. Treatment of the sample: approximately 9-day PBMC culture with coronavirus spike peptide pools or control peptides (ViraFEST assay).

V usage is TRBV7-9 and J usage is TRBJ2-5; TRBD2 matches at 8 bases. Sequencing was carried out using CD4+ T cells from blood, cultured in vitro. The TCR originated in a human donor who had recovered from COVID-19. Written as DNA, the CDR3 is TGTGCCAGCAGCCCGTCACCTCGGGGGGGCCCTTGGCAGACCCAGTACTTC. This sequence encodes CASSPSPRGGPWQTQYF. Full variable domain (outside the CDR3, taken from reference TRBV7-9 and TRBJ2-5): DTGVSQNPRHKITKRGQNVTFRCDPISEHNRLYWYRQTLGQGPEFLTYFQNEAQLEKSRLLSDRFSAERPKGSFSTLEIQRTEQGDSAMYLCASSPSPRGGPWQTQYFGPGTRLLVL.